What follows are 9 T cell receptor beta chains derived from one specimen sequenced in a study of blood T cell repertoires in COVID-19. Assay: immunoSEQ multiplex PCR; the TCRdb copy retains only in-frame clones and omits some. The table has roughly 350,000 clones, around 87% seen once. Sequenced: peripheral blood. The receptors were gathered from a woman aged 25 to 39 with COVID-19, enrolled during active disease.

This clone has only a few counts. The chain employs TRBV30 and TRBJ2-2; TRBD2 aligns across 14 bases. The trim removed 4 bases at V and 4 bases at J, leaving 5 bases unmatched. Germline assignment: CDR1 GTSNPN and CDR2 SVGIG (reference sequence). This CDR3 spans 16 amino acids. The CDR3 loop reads CAWTSGLAGVTGELFF. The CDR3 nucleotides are TGTGCCTGGACCTCGGGACTAGCGGGGGTCACCGGGGAGCTGTTTTTT.

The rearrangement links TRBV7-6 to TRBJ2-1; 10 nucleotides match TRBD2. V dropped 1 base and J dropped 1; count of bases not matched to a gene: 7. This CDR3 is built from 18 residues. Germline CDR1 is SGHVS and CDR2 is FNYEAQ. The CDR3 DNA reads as TGTGCCAGCAGCTTAGGTCTAGCGGGAGTATTATCCTACAATGAGCAGTTCTTC. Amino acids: CASSLGLAGVLSYNEQFF.

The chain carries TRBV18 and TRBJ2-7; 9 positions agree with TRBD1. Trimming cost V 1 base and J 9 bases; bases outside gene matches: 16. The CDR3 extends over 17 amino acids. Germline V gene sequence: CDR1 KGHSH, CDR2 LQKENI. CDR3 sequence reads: CASSPQATGGFLLRQYF. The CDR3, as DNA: TGTGCCAGCTCACCACAAGCTACAGGGGGCTTTCTCCTACGGCAGTACTTC.

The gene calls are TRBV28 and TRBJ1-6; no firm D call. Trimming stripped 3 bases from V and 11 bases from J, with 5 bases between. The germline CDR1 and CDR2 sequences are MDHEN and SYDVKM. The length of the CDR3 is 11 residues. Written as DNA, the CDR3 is TGTGCCAGCAGTTTCAAAACACCCCTCCACTTT. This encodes CASSFKTPLHF.

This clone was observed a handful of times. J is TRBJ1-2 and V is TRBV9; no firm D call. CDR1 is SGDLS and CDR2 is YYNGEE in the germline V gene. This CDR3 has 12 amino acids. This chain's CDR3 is CASRRDWTGYTF. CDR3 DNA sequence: TGTGCTAGCCGTCGGGATTGGACTGGCTACACCTTC.

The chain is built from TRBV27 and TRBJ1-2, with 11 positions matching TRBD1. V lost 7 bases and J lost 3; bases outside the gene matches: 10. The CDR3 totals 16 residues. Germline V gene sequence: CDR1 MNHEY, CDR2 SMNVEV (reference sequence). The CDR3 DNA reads TGTGCCAGCACCCCATCCCGGGGACAGGGGGACTATGGCTACACCTTC. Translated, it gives CASTPSRGQGDYGYTF.

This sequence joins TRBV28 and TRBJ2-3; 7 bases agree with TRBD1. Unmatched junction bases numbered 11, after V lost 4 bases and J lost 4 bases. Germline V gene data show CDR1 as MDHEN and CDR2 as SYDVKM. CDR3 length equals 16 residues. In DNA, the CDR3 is TGTGCCAGCAGTTCCAGGTCGAAGGGGGCCCCAGATACGCAGTATTTT. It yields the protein CASSSRSKGAPDTQYF.

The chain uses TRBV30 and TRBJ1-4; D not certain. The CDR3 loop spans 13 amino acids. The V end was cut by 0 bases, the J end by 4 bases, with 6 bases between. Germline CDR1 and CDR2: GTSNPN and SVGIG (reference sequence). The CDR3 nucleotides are TGTGCCTGGAGTGTAATCCGTAATGAAAAACTGTTTTTT. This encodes CAWSVIRNEKLFF.

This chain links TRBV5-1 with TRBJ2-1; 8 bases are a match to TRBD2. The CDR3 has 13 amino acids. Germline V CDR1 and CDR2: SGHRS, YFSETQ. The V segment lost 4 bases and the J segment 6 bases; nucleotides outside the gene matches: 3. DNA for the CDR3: TGCGCCAGCAGCCCGACTAGCGCCAATGAGCAGTTCTTC. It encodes CASSPTSANEQFF.